The TCR beta chain under discussion was sequenced for a study of cytomegalovirus exposure and HLA in healthy donors (dated by TCRdb to 2015 to 2018). With respect to the entire study: An earlier analysis of some 550 of the donors reported approximately 270 Gb of sequence data and approximately 110 million unique TCR beta sequences from about 200 million T cells. Around 320 gigabases of sequencing data and approximately 80 million unique TCR sequences were included in an early release covering over 600 HLA-typed donors. In the later analysis, no new phenotypic data were used to find candidate immune exposures; instead, reliance was placed on TCR beta sequences and their occurrence across donors. The study used immunosequencing to profile the T cell repertoires of several hundred subjects and linked those repertoires to cytomegalovirus serostatus. Of the approximately 370 genotyped donors, 81% were placed in the genetic ancestry cluster associated with self-reported Caucasian donors. The study aimed to test whether cataloging public T cell receptors could reveal signatures of past pathogen exposure. On average, around 240,000 unique TCR beta nucleotide sequences were sequenced per donor among 398 genotyped donors of the cohort, with roughly 19% of those sequences being non-productive. A separate validation cohort of approximately 130 different subjects was used in addition to the roughly 620-subject first cohort. A later genetic analysis took genome-wide SNP genotypes for 398 of the 666 donors and used that subset as a discovery cohort. To predict cytomegalovirus infection status, the study brought together high-throughput TCR immunosequencing, statistical association of individual TCRs with disease status, and machine learning. An earlier analysis of several hundred of the donors applied high-throughput TCR beta sequencing to assess whether each TCR beta V gene segment acted as functional or pseudogenic. The number of typed donors differed by locus: about 620-640 for A, B, C, DRB1 and DQB1; 500 to 550 for DQA1; over 600 for DPA1; and around 490 for DPB1. Because of strong linkage in the cohort, roughly five DR-DQ haplotypes were treated as single units for association and clustering. All discovery cohort repertoires had been generated on a single sequencing platform. A later analysis re-analyzed previously published TCR beta repertoires from 650 to 800 donors and added high-resolution HLA genotyping to study TCR occurrence patterns. Both class I and class II loci were covered by HLA typing, at four-digit resolution. Alongside the repertoire data, information on donor age, sex, ethnicity and CMV serostatus was compiled. On the study overall, not on this receptor specifically: This cohort had only TCR beta chains sequenced, and the lack of alpha or paired-chain data limited which features could be detected. In both the original and validation cohorts, the classifier was reported to diagnose cytomegalovirus status with high specificity and sensitivity. According to a later analysis, TCR association rates differed among HLA loci, with DRB1 alleles showing the most associated TCRs and HLA-C alleles showing the fewest. Sequencing depth was assumed to be roughly uniform across donors in the presence/absence analyses, though that assumption may not hold. Specific HLA alleles were associated with 15,000 to 20,000 TCR beta sequences at a false discovery rate of 0.05 in a later analysis. The authors suggested that the approach could potentially be extended to other disease states and immunological phenotypes. In vitro tests confirmed that a few of the cytomegalovirus-associated TCR beta chains recognize cytomegalovirus antigens. A further reported finding was that TCR beta sequences accurately predicted the HLA-A and HLA-B alleles for most subjects in the first cohort. Linkage disequilibrium might explain the correlated functional status among segregating V segments, but an unknown experimental factor could not be excluded. When HLA alleles, especially DR and DQ, strongly co-occurred, TCR associations were difficult to assign to individual alleles. A later genetic analysis associated a missense DCLRE1C variant with V-gene and J-gene trimming of TCR beta chains, and an independent cohort replicated the association. According to a later analysis, parvovirus B19, influenza, CMV and Epstein-Barr virus appeared linked to several top co-occurrence clusters. In the study, roughly 160 TCR beta chains were listed as associated with cytomegalovirus. According to a later analysis, most CMV-associated TCR beta chains appeared to be HLA-restricted, and the HLA associations seemed to be driven largely by CMV exposure. The sequencing pipeline was judged likely to have produced a cluster of highly shared sequence variants as a technical artifact. According to a later genetic analysis, donors in an Asian-associated ancestry cluster had fewer N-insertions in productive TCRs than the approximately 650-donor mean. The 87-base-pair reads could not distinguish some IMGT-functional V segments, including TRBV6-2 and TRBV6-3, so those segments were excluded. Because HLA typing was missing for some donors at each locus, association tests included only the typed subset. An earlier analysis of around 600 of the donors showed that most TCR beta V segments appeared in productive rearrangements either about 87% or about 30% of the time, which broadly matched IMGT annotations. CMV serostatus was the only immune exposure information available for the cohort. While some public TCRs were present in many individuals, most TCR sequences turned up only very rarely across donors. Because counts were too low, roughly 16 rarely observed V segments, including chromosome 9 orphons, were excluded from the earlier analysis of roughly 580 of the donors. In a later analysis, HLA-associated TCR beta chains showed more clonal expansion and lower generation probabilities than non-associated chains that were equally common.

This clone was seen a few times. Its antigen is currently not known. No base quality values were provided; no much bigger clone lies one nucleotide off. Spanning cysteine to phenylalanine, the CDR3 consists of 15 amino acids. The DNA shown is the 45-base CDR3, in frame from base 1. V was cut back by 4 bases and J by 6 bases, leaving a gap of 16 bases between them. The germline V gene encodes CDR1 LGHNA and CDR2 YNFKEQ. Libraries were constructed by the immunoSEQ multiplex PCR assay. For the multiplex PCR, a mixture combining 60 forward primers for TCR Vbeta segments and 13 reverse primers for TCR Jbeta segments was used. Amplification of the CDR3 region of rearranged TCR beta genes was performed with a multiplex PCR assay on genomic DNA. Amplified TCR beta libraries were sequenced as 87-base-pair reads on the Illumina HiSeq System. From the authors' description of their analysis: Across the 666 repertoires, a later analysis counted 78 million or so unique TCR beta chains, 9 million to 14 million of which were shared by at least two donors. To remove PCR and sequencing errors, raw reads were error-corrected and collapsed into unique sequences using a nearest-neighbor algorithm that merged closely related sequences. Alignment of CDR3 sequences to IMGT reference sequences was used to assign V, D and J gene segments. For a sequence to be retained, a match of at least six nucleotides was required to both a V gene segment and a J gene segment. Rearrangements were called productive when the CDR3 lacked stop codons and stayed in frame with V and J; all others were non-productive. CDR3 was defined according to IMGT convention as the region running from the second conserved V-encoded cysteine to the conserved J-encoded phenylalanine. The earlier analysis of about 620 of the donors excluded sequences that lacked an unambiguous match to a single V gene segment. In an earlier analysis of approximately 590 of the donors, V segments were called functional above 56.7% productive rearrangements and were called segregating when the between-donor standard deviation exceeded 5%. A statistical classification framework was built for diagnosing cytomegalovirus status from the catalog of TCR beta chain sequences. V and J gene assignment, in a later analysis, came from comparing TCR nucleotide sequences with IMGT/GENE-DB human TR gene sequences. Using the TCRdist pipeline, a later analysis assigned CDR3 sequences along with most-parsimonious VDJ recombination scenarios. In a later analysis, each TCR beta chain was defined by its CDR3 amino acid sequence together with its V-gene family, and reads without a unique V-gene family were excluded. To address suspected cross-contamination and a sequencing artifact, a later analysis removed around 600 highly shared, low-generation-probability nucleotide sequences. In a later analysis, a clonal expansion index was calculated for each public chain from normalized within-repertoire ranks of inferred template counts. A later analysis computed generation probabilities with a VDJ recombination model fitted to out-of-frame rearrangements, and checked the results against IGoR. A later analysis scored TCR-TCR, TCR-HLA and TCR-CMV co-occurrence with hypergeometric tests, applying a repertoire-size bias correction to TCR pairs. False discovery rates were estimated in a later analysis by permuting HLA or CMV assignments 20 times. A later analysis grouped co-occurring TCRs with DBSCAN, adding TCRdist sequence similarity when clustering within HLA-allele-positive subsets. Repertoires with fewer than 30,000 or more than 120,000 public chains were left out of co-occurrence clustering, as were a few repertoires with anomalous nucleotide sharing. This immuneACCESS table, as held by TCRdb, lists in-frame sequences with V and J called but not all clones. Of the missing ones, under half trace to an unresolved V gene in checked studies; the others have no known cause. V and J calls and clone size follow that table, whereas D and trimming were derived from the DNA. Present in this sample are about 180,000 clones, roughly 80% of which were seen just once. The ten largest clones add up to about 0.37% of the sample.

The cohort was made up of about 670 healthy bone marrow donors. At the time of sampling, every cohort member was nominally healthy, though immune exposures that went unrecorded were likely present. The donor tested CMV seronegative and was one of the 352 seronegative cohort members. A peripheral blood sample was collected from each donor, and TCR beta sequencing was performed on peripheral blood mononuclear cells. Genomic DNA extraction from the blood cell samples was performed with the Qiagen DNeasy Blood Extraction Kit. The sequenced material came from PBMCs. Recombination joined TRBV4-2 with TRBJ2-1, and the D gene may be TRBD2, 6 bases matching. The sequence was collected from a boy between 2 and 10 years old in good health and CMV-seronegative. The DNA reads TGTGCCAGCAGCCCGGGACTCCCCTTGGCCAATGAGCAGTTCTTC. Its amino acids are CASSPGLPLANEQFF.